This is a list of T cell receptor beta chains from one sample in a study of blood T cell repertoires in COVID-19. This table comes from immunoSEQ multiplex PCR, and its TCRdb copy is limited to in-frame clones, with some not included. This sample has 200,000 to 250,000 clones, with 86% found just once. The sample consisted of PBMCs or T cells enriched from blood (not recorded which). Receptor source: a woman aged 40 to 50 with acute COVID-19. CDR3s include the opening cysteine and the closing phenylalanine or tryptophan. The order of the fields is D gene, J gene, V gene, clone size, CDR3 length, CDR3 DNA, CDR3 protein. D genes are given only for firm matches. The size of a clone is reported for some rows only, either as once, few or many, or as a class for expanded clones.

NA	TRBJ1-1	TRBV5-4	few	13	TGTGCCAGCAGCCTCGGGAGGGGCACTGAAGCTTTCTTT	CASSLGRGTEAFF
NA	TRBJ1-6	TRBV5-8	few	13	TGTGCCAGCAGCTGGGGGGGAAATTCACCCCTCCACTTT	CASSWGGNSPLHF
TRBD1	TRBJ1-1	TRBV7-2	NA	15	TGTGCCAGCAGCCCGTGGACAGGGGTCGGCACTGAAGCTTTCTTT	CASSPWTGVGTEAFF
NA	TRBJ2-2	TRBV9	once	15	TGTGCCAGCAGTCCTACAAGCGGAAACACCGGGGAGCTGTTTTTT	CASSPTSGNTGELFF
NA	TRBJ1-1	TRBV7-9	NA	14	TGTGCCAGCAGCCGTTCACAGGGTCTAACTGAAGCTTTCTTT	CASSRSQGLTEAFF
NA	TRBJ1-6	TRBV18	once	15	TGTGCCAGCTCACCCAGGGGACCCTATAATTCACCCCTCCACTTT	CASSPRGPYNSPLHF
TRBD1	TRBJ1-5	TRBV27	many	15	TGTGCCAGCAGCAAGGACAGGGGGCACAATCAGCCCCAGCATTTT	CASSKDRGHNQPQHF
TRBD1	TRBJ1-1	TRBV5-5	NA	13	TGTGCCAGCAGCCCGACACAGGGGGCAGGAGCTTTCTTT	CASSPTQGAGAFF
NA	TRBJ1-6	TRBV19	NA	14	TGTGCCAGTAGTATAAGTGGGCCCAGTTCACCCCTCCACTTT	CASSISGPSSPLHF
NA	TRBJ2-5	TRBV7-9	NA	13	TGTGCCAGCAGCCCACAGGCCGAAGAGACCCAGTACTTC	CASSPQAEETQYF
TRBD2	TRBJ2-3	TRBV10-2	NA	17	TGCGCCAGCAGTGAGCCTAGGGGAGCGGGGGGCACAGATACGCAGTATTTT	CASSEPRGAGGTDTQYF
TRBD2	TRBJ2-1	TRBV6-4	NA	16	TGTGCCAGCAGTGAGTCTATAAGCGGGGGGTTTAATGAGCAGTTCTTC	CASSESISGGFNEQFF
NA	TRBJ1-5	TRBV2	NA	15	TGTGCCAGCAGCCAAAAGGCAGGGAGCAATCAGCCCCAGCATTTT	CASSQKAGSNQPQHF
TRBD2	TRBJ2-5	TRBV12-3/TRBV12-4	NA	13	TGTGCCAGCAGCCCTCTAGCGGGGGGGACCCAGTACTTC	CASSPLAGGTQYF
TRBD1	TRBJ1-2	TRBV9	NA	17	TGTGCCAGCAGCCACTCTAGGGGACAGGTACCTAACTATGGCTACACCTTC	CASSHSRGQVPNYGYTF
TRBD2	TRBJ2-1	TRBV7-3	NA	14	TGTGCCAGCAGCGATCTAGCGGGGGCCAATGAGCAGTTCTTC	CASSDLAGANEQFF
NA	TRBJ1-1	TRBV5-5	NA	13	TGTGCCAGCAGCCCGTCTGGGGGGGCAGAAGCTTTCTTT	CASSPSGGAEAFF
NA	TRBJ2-2	TRBV7-6	NA	14	TGTGCCAGCAGCTTAGGGTCGGGGAAAGGGGAGCTGTTTTTT	CASSLGSGKGELFF
NA	TRBJ1-1	TRBV5-1	NA	13	TGCGCCAGTACTACAGGCGGGACCACTGAAGCTTTCTTT	CASTTGGTTEAFF
TRBD2	TRBJ2-3	TRBV19	NA	19	TGTGCCAGTAGTGAGGCCGGGACTAGCGGATATTCTAGCACAGATACGCAGTATTTT	CASSEAGTSGYSSTDTQYF
NA	TRBJ2-2	TRBV9	NA	14	TGTGCCAGCAGCGTGTCCGGGAGTGGCGGGGAGCTGTTTTTT	CASSVSGSGGELFF
TRBD1	TRBJ1-5	TRBV7-2	once	17	TGTGCCAGCAGCTTAGTCGGACAGGGGCAAAGCAATCAGCCCCAGCATTTT	CASSLVGQGQSNQPQHF
NA	TRBJ1-3	TRBV9	NA	14	TGTGCCAGCAGCGTAGGGGGCACAGGAAACACCATATATTTT	CASSVGGTGNTIYF
NA	TRBJ1-3	TRBV27	NA	15	TGTGCCAGCAGACTGGACGGGAGCTCTGGAAACACCATATATTTT	CASRLDGSSGNTIYF
NA	TRBJ1-5	TRBV24-1	NA	13	TGTGCCACCAGTGCCTCTGCAGATGGGCGCCAGCATTTT	CATSASADGRQHF
NA	TRBJ1-1	TRBV7-2	once	13	TGTGCCAGCAGTACGAGGGGAGGCACTGAAGCTTTCTTT	CASSTRGGTEAFF
TRBD1	TRBJ1-2	TRBV6-5	NA	14	TGTGCCACTAATACCGGGGGCAGGGGGTACGGCTACACCTTC	CATNTGGRGYGYTF
NA	TRBJ2-3	TRBV7-8	few	13	TGTGCCAGCAGCCCGCCCCGGGAAGATACGCAGTATTTT	CASSPPREDTQYF
NA	TRBJ1-1	TRBV5-1	once	17	TGCGCCAGCAGCTTGGAAGGGAGACAGACTAGGAACACTGAAGCTTTCTTT	CASSLEGRQTRNTEAFF